A selection of T cell receptor beta chains follows, all from one sample in a study of beta chain features in type 1 diabetes. The table came from immunoSEQ multiplex PCR; TCRdb's copy has only in-frame clones and leaves some out. Among more than 300,000 clones, roughly 9% were seen once, and the ten largest hold 1%. What was sequenced was central memory CD4+ T cells from blood. The receptors stem from a man aged 25-45 years with type 1 diabetes. Each CDR3 is given with its conserved first and last residue. A D gene is named only where the DNA matches it firmly. Clone size is given for some rows only: seen once, a few or many times, or a class if the clone is expanded.

TRBV18	.	few	TRBJ2-7	TGTGCCAGCTCACCACCTTCAGGGGCCCAGGCGGGAGAGCAGTACTTC	CASSPPSGAQAGEQYF
TRBV10-3	TRBD1	.	TRBJ2-3	TGTGCCATAAGACAGGGGGCAGGAGATACGCAGTATTTT	CAIRQGAGDTQYF
TRBV7-7	TRBD2	many	TRBJ2-1	TGTGCCAGCAGCTTAGAACTAGCGGGGCCGCATGAGCAGTTCTTC	CASSLELAGPHEQFF
TRBV28	.	.	TRBJ1-2	TGTGCCAGCAGTTTATTCAGTCAGGGGAACTATGGCTACACCTTC	CASSLFSQGNYGYTF
TRBV30	.	few	TRBJ1-6	TGTGCCTGGAGTGAAGGTTGGGGTAATTCACCCCTCCACTTT	CAWSEGWGNSPLHF
TRBV9	.	.	TRBJ2-1	TGTGCCAGCAGCGTAGGGAAGTCCTACAATGAGCAGTTCTTC	CASSVGKSYNEQFF
TRBV5-1	.	few	TRBJ2-3	TGCGCCAGCAGCTTGGCCAATTTCGCAGATACGCAGTATTTT	CASSLANFADTQYF
TRBV7-2	.	.	TRBJ1-2	TGTGCCAGCAGCTTAGATCTATGGGGGCGTGGCTACACCTTC	CASSLDLWGRGYTF
TRBV29-1	.	many	TRBJ2-5	TGCAGCGTCGCACAAGAGACCCAGTACTTC	CSVAQETQYF
TRBV6-5	TRBD1	.	TRBJ1-4	TGTGCCAGCAGTTACTCGAAAGGGGGCGGAAAACTGTTTTTT	CASSYSKGGGKLFF
TRBV5-1	TRBD1	few	TRBJ1-1	TGCGCCAGCGGGACAGGGTACCTCCAGCAGAACACTGAAGCTTTCTTT	CASGTGYLQQNTEAFF
TRBV15	.	.	TRBJ2-5	TGTGCCACCAGCAGAGGGGCTAGGGAAGAGACCCAGTACTTC	CATSRGAREETQYF
TRBV7-7	.	.	TRBJ2-5	TGTGCCAGCAGCTTAGTCGGACAGTCCCATGCCCAGTACTTC	CASSLVGQSHAQYF
TRBV12-5	.	few	TRBJ1-1	TGTGCTAGTGGTTTGGCCTTGGAAGGCACTGAAGCTTTCTTT	CASGLALEGTEAFF
TRBV7-9	.	.	TRBJ1-3	TGTGCCAGCAGGGCAGGGGCGCGAGGAAACACCATATATTTT	CASRAGARGNTIYF
TRBV27	.	few	TRBJ2-3	TGTGCCAGCAGCTTCCTTGTCGGGGGCACAGATACGCAGTATTTT	CASSFLVGGTDTQYF
TRBV7-2	TRBD2	few	TRBJ2-5	TGTGCCAGCAGCTCCTATCCGGGACTAGTTACAGGCTCGGACTTC	CASSSYPGLVTGSDF
TRBV6-6	.	few	TRBJ1-5	TGTGCCAGCAGTTACGGGGGACAAGGTAATCAGCCCCAGCATTTT	CASSYGGQGNQPQHF
TRBV7-9	TRBD2	.	TRBJ2-1	TGTGCCGGCCGCGCGGGGGAGTCCTACAATGAGCAGTTCTTC	CAGRAGESYNEQFF
TRBV14	.	.	TRBJ2-2	TGTGCCAGCAGCCCAACTAGGGCCGGGGAGCTGTTTTTT	CASSPTRAGELFF
TRBV11-2	TRBD2	many	TRBJ2-7	TGTGCCAGCAGCCTTGATGTAGCGGGGGGCCACGAAGAGCAGTACTTC	CASSLDVAGGHEEQYF
TRBV6-5	TRBD2	few	TRBJ2-5	TGTGCCAGCAGTTACTCTGGGACTACTGTACAAGAGACCCAGTACTTC	CASSYSGTTVQETQYF
TRBV5-1	.	few	TRBJ1-2	TGCGCCAGCAGCTCACAGGGACCGGATGGCTACACCTTC	CASSSQGPDGYTF
TRBV11-2	.	few	TRBJ2-1	TGTGCCAGCAGCTTAGGAGTCTTGGGGAATGAGCAGTTCTTC	CASSLGVLGNEQFF
TRBV6-6	.	.	TRBJ2-7	TGTGCCAGCACCCTTACCGGGTACGAGCAGTACTTC	CASTLTGYEQYF
TRBV9	TRBD2	many	TRBJ2-3	TGTGCCAGCACTCAAGCGGGGGGGCTGGCAGATACGCAGTATTTT	CASTQAGGLADTQYF
TRBV5-1	.	.	TRBJ2-1	TGCGCCAGCAGCCTAGATCGGAATGAGCAGTTCTTC	CASSLDRNEQFF
TRBV11-3	.	.	TRBJ2-2	TGTGCCAGCAGCTTTGAGACCGGGGAGCTGTTTTTT	CASSFETGELFF
TRBV2	.	few	TRBJ1-1	TGTGCCAGCAGTTTTACAGGGTATTTGGCTGAAGCTTTCTTT	CASSFTGYLAEAFF
TRBV21-1	.	few	TRBJ2-7	TGTGCCAGCGGGGGACAGGGTCGAACCTACGAGCAGTACTTC	CASGGQGRTYEQYF
TRBV4-1	.	.	TRBJ2-1	TGCGCCAGCAGCCAAGATTTTAGCCAGGGGCCCTACAATGAGCAGTTCTTC	CASSQDFSQGPYNEQFF
TRBV7-9	TRBD2	many	TRBJ2-3	TGTGCCAGCAGCTTGGGAGCGGGGCAGGTGCGCACAGATACGCAGTATTTT	CASSLGAGQVRTDTQYF
TRBV7-9	.	few	TRBJ2-1	TGTGCCAGCAGCCGTGGGCCTCCTCTCGGACACAATGAGCAGTTCTTC	CASSRGPPLGHNEQFF